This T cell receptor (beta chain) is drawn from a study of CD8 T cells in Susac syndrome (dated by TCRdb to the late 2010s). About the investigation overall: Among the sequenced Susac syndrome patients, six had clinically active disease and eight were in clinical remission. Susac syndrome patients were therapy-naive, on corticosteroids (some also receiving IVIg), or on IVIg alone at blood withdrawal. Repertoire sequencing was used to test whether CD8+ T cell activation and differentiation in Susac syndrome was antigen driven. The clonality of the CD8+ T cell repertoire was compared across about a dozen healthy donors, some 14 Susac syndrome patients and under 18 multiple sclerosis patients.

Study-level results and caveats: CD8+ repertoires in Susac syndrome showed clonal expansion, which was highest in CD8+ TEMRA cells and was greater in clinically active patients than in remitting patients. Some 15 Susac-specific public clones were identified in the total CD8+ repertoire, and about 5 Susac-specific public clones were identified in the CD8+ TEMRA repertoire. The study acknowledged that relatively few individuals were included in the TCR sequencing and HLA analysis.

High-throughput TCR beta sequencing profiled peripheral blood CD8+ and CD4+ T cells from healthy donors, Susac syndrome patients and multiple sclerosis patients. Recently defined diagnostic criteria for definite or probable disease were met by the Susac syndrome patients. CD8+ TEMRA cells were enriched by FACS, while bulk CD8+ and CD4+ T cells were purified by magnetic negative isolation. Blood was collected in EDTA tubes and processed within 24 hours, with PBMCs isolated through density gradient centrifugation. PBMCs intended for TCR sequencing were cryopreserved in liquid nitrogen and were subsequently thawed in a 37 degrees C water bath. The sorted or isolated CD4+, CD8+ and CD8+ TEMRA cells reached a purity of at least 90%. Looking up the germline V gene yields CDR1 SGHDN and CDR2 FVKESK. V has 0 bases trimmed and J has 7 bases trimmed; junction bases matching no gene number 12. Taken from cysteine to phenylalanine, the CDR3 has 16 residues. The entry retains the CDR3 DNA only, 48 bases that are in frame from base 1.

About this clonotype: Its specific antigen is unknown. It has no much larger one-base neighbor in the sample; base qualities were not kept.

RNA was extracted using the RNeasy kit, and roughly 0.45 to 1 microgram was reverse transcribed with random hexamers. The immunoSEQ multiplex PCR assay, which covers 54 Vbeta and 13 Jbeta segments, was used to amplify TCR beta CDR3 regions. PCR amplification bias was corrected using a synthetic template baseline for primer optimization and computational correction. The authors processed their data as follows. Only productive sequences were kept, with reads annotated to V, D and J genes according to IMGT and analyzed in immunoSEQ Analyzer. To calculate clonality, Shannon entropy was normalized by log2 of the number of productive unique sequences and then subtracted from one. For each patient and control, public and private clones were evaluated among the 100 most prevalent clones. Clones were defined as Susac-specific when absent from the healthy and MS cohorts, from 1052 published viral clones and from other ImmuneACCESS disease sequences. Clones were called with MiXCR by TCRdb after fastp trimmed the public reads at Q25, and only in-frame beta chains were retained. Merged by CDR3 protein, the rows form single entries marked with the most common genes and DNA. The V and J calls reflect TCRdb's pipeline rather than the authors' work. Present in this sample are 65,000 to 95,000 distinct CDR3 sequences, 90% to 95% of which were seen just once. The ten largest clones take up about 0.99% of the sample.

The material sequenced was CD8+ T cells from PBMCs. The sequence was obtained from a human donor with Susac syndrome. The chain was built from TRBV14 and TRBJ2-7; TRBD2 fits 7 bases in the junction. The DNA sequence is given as TGTGCCAGCAGCCAAGAATTAGCGGGTAGGGTTTGGGAGCAGTACTTC. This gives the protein CASSQELAGRVWEQYF.